This TCR beta chain was retrieved from a study of T cell changes during pregnancy in multiple sclerosis. Some clones are missing from TCRdb's copy, which holds only in-frame ones; the method was immunoSEQ multiplex PCR. The sample lists some 47,000 clones; over 75% were seen once. The CDR3 is 11 amino acids. V was cut by 7 bases and J by 5 bases, with 9 bases left in between. From germline, CDR1 is MNHNY and CDR2 SVGAGI (reference sequence). The TCR comes from a female donor with multiple sclerosis, enrolled in a pregnancy study. The input for sequencing was CD8+ T cells from peripheral blood mononuclear cells, taken in the second trimester of pregnancy. The V gene is TRBV6-6, the J gene TRBJ2-7; no reliable D call. The CDR3 DNA is TGTGCCAGCACCCCAGGCCACGAGCAGTACTTC. Translation: CASTPGHEQYF.